The 17 T cell receptor beta chains presented below share a single source sample, sequenced in a study of control samples from healthy donors and cancer patients. Measured with immunoSEQ multiplex PCR; TCRdb has only the in-frame clones, and not every one. This sample yields about 77,000 clones, of which 85% to 95% are seen a single time; 5.8% belongs to the top ten. Sequencing was performed on blood. Source of these receptors: a woman aged 55-70 years in good health.

This chain links TRBV11-2 with TRBJ2-5; 7 nucleotides match TRBD2. This CDR3 is 15 amino acids long. Germline V gene lookup returns CDR1 SGHAT and CDR2 FQNNGV. The V gene end was trimmed by 5 bases and the J gene end by 5 bases; junction bases not matched to a gene: 11. CDR3 residues: CASSPGTNPSETQYF. CDR3 in DNA: TGTGCCAGCAGCCCCGGGACTAACCCGTCGGAGACCCAGTACTTC.

The chain links TRBV6-1 to TRBJ1-2; weak D call: TRBD1 (6 bases). V dropped 1 base and J dropped 4 bases, with 10 bases sitting between them. This CDR3 has 14 residues. Germline V gene sequence: CDR1 MNHNS, CDR2 SASEGT. The CDR3: CASSEVGGGYGYTF. CDR3 sequence (DNA): TGTGCCAGCAGTGAAGTCGGGGGCGGCTATGGCTACACCTTC.

The chain employs TRBV27 and TRBJ1-5; no clear D gene. Germline V gives CDR1 MNHEY, CDR2 SMNVEV (reference sequence). The CDR3 is 13 amino acids. The ends were cut back, 5 bases at V and 6 bases at J, with 11 bases in the middle. Written as DNA, the CDR3 is TGTGCCAGCAGTCCCAGAGAAGCTCAGCCCCAGCATTTT. Amino acid sequence: CASSPREAQPQHF.

This chain links TRBV2 with TRBJ2-3, with no clear D. The CDR3 contains 17 residues. The V end lost 5 bases, the J end lost 1 base, and 19 bases lay between the germline ends. Germline-derived CDR1 and CDR2 are SNHLY and FYNNEI. In DNA, the CDR3 is TGTGCCAGCAGTCCACGCAGGCTGACCGCTGGCACAGATACGCAGTATTTT. This encodes CASSPRRLTAGTDTQYF.

V usage is TRBV28 and J usage is TRBJ1-1; D is perhaps TRBD1 (5 bases). Trimming shortened V by 6 bases and J by 2 bases, and 13 bases separated the two germline ends. The CDR3 is 14 amino acids. Per germline, CDR1 MDHEN and CDR2 SYDVKM. The CDR3 loop reads CASSRRDSNTEAFF. CDR3 DNA: TGTGCCAGCAGCCGCCGTGACAGTAACACTGAAGCTTTCTTT.

The rearrangement links TRBV28 to TRBJ1-6, with D uncertain. Trimming left V 3 bases short and J 6 bases short, with 6 bases between. Germline values: CDR1 MDHEN, CDR2 SYDVKM. The CDR3 consists of 13 residues. The DNA for the CDR3 is TGTGCCAGCAGTTTCAGTGGTAATTCACCCCTCCACTTT. This gives the protein CASSFSGNSPLHF. Using reference TRBV28 and TRBJ1-6 for the parts outside the CDR3, the full variable domain is DVKVTQSSRYLVKRTGEKVFLECVQDMDHENMFWYRQDPGLGLRLIYFSYDVKMKEKGDIPEGYSVSREKKERFSLILESASTNQTSMYLCASSFSGNSPLHFGNGTRLTVT.

With regard to this clone: Germline is not matched at one junction end, which may reflect a read error. The chain uses TRBV28 and TRBJ1-5; D is undetermined. The CDR3 spans 16 residues. The germline V gene encodes CDR1 MDHEN and CDR2 SYDVKM. CDR3 residues: CASRPPFTRSNQPRHF. The CDR3 DNA is TGTGCCAGCAGACCTCCCTTTACACGTAGCAATCAGCCCCGGCATTTT.

V is TRBV5-1 and J is TRBJ2-1; 8 bases fit TRBD2. The V segment lost 3 bases and the J segment 2 bases; nucleotides outside the gene matches: 13. This CDR3 is 18 amino acids long. Per the germline V gene, CDR1 is SGHRS and CDR2 is YFSETQ. CDR3 nucleotides: TGCGCCAGCAGCTCCCGATCGGGGCGGGAGGAAACCTACAATGAGCAGTTCTTC. Translated, it gives CASSSRSGREETYNEQFF.

The chain uses TRBV19 and TRBJ2-6; D is perhaps TRBD1 (6 bases). The V end lost 8 bases, the J end lost 2 bases, and 10 bases lay between the germline ends. The germline V gene encodes CDR1 LNHDA and CDR2 SQIVND (reference sequence). The CDR3 runs to 14 residues. The CDR3 is CASSYRAGANVLTF. The CDR3 coding sequence is TGTGCCAGTTCCTACAGGGCTGGGGCCAACGTCCTGACTTTC.

Only a few counts were recorded for this clone. J is TRBJ1-5 and V is TRBV4-1, with TRBD1 matching 7 bases. The CDR3 has 17 amino acids. With V trimmed by 5 bases and J by 2 bases, 12 bases remained unmatched. Germline V gives CDR1 MGHRA, CDR2 YSYEKL. The CDR3 is CASSAVPGDRGNQPQHF. The DNA of the CDR3 is TGCGCCAGCAGCGCTGTCCCGGGCGACAGGGGCAATCAGCCCCAGCATTTT.

The chain uses TRBV30 and TRBJ2-2, with 9 bases aligning to TRBD2. This CDR3 has 14 residues. With 3 bases clipped from V and 1 base from J, the junction kept 0 bases outside the gene matches. The germline V gene encodes CDR1 GTSNPN and CDR2 SVGIG (reference sequence). The CDR3 loop is CAWRTSGNTGELFF. The CDR3 nucleotides read TGTGCCTGGAGGACTAGCGGGAACACCGGGGAGCTGTTTTTT.

CDR3 amino acids: CASSPRTGDNEQFF. For the CDR3, the DNA is TGCGCCAGCAGCCCCCGGACGGGTGACAATGAGCAGTTCTTC. J is TRBJ2-1 and V is TRBV5-1; D unresolved. The CDR3 sequence is 14 residues long. CDR1 and CDR2 from the germline V gene are SGHRS and YFSETQ. V was trimmed by 4 bases and J by 5 bases, leaving 13 bases between them.

The rearrangement uses TRBV7-2 and TRBJ1-5; D remains unclear. In germline, CDR1 is SGHTA, CDR2 FQGNSA. The CDR3 loop spans 15 amino acids. The germline V and J ends were trimmed by 1 base and 4 bases, with 11 bases remaining between them. CDR3 sequence: CASSLGLPGNQPQHF. The CDR3 DNA reads as TGTGCCAGCAGCTTAGGATTGCCTGGAAATCAGCCCCAGCATTTT.

This clone was counted between two and nine times. This chain joins TRBV4-1 and TRBJ2-3; 8 positions match TRBD1. The germline V gene has CDR1 MGHRA and CDR2 YSYEKL. CDR3 size: 18 residues. V gave up 1 base and J gave up 4 bases; unmatched junction bases: 13. The CDR3 nucleotides read TGCGCCAGCAGCCAAGGTATAAAGCGGTCAGGGGGCGCAGATACGCAGTATTTT. It yields the protein CASSQGIKRSGGADTQYF.

This rearrangement joins TRBV11-2 to TRBJ1-1; possible D gene TRBD1, 5 bases. The CDR3 spans 14 residues. V was trimmed by 0 bases and J by 4 bases, leaving 9 bases between them. Germline CDR1 and CDR2: SGHAT and FQNNGV. The CDR3 region has the DNA TGTGCCAGCAGCTTAGATCCGGGGCTCACTGAAGCTTTCTTT. Translating gives CASSLDPGLTEAFF.

The rearrangement joins TRBV3-1 (or the pseudogene TRBV3-2) to TRBJ1-2, with TRBD1 as a possible D gene (6 bases). The CDR3 covers 17 residues. CDR1 and CDR2 from the germline V gene are LGHDT and YNNKEL (reference sequence). Trimming cost V 5 bases and J 0 bases, with 19 bases left between them. Written as DNA, the CDR3 is TGTGCCAGCAGCGCAACAGGGTTCATGGTAGCTAACTATGGCTACACCTTC. The encoded protein is CASSATGFMVANYGYTF.

DNA for the CDR3: TGTGCCAGCAGCCCGGGACAGGGTTTCTACGAGCAGTACTTC. Translation gives CASSPGQGFYEQYF. V usage is TRBV5-6 and J usage is TRBJ2-7, with TRBD1 identical over 9 bases. The CDR3 loop spans 14 amino acids. The V gene's germline CDR1 is SGHDT and CDR2 YYEEEE. After removal of 4 bases from V and 3 bases from J, the junction contained 5 bases not matched to a gene.